A selection of T cell receptor beta chains follows, all from one sample in a study of T cell responses to AZD1222 COVID-19 vaccine. Sequenced by immunoSEQ multiplex PCR; TCRdb stores in-frame clones only, minus some. The repertoire holds about 64,000 clones, with 80% to 95% as singletons. The specimen comprised peripheral blood, sampled 28 days after the second dose of the MenACWY control vaccine. Source of these receptors: an adult who received the MenACWY meningococcal vaccine as a control. The CDR3 runs from the conserved cysteine through the conserved F or W. D genes are given only for firm matches. The size field is filled for only some rows; it gives once, few, many or a size class.

j_gene: TRBJ2-7; abundance: -; d_gene: -; v_gene: TRBV5-1; CDR3aa: CASRRGSSYEQYF; CDR3nt: TGCGCCAGCAGAAGAGGTAGCTCCTACGAGCAGTACTTC
j_gene: TRBJ1-5; abundance: -; d_gene: -; v_gene: TRBV28; CDR3aa: CASSLGYQPQHF; CDR3nt: TGTGCCAGCAGTTTAGGATATCAGCCCCAGCATTTT
j_gene: TRBJ1-1; abundance: -; d_gene: -; v_gene: TRBV5-1; CDR3aa: CASSPSGDTEAFF; CDR3nt: TGCGCCAGCAGCCCTTCGGGAGACACTGAAGCTTTCTTT
j_gene: TRBJ1-4; abundance: -; d_gene: TRBD1; v_gene: TRBV5-5; CDR3aa: CASSLGRDRVEKLFF; CDR3nt: TGTGCCAGCAGCTTGGGTAGAGACAGGGTTGAAAAACTGTTTTTT
j_gene: TRBJ2-3; abundance: -; d_gene: -; v_gene: TRBV12-3/TRBV12-4; CDR3aa: CASGTATTDTQYF; CDR3nt: TGTGCCAGTGGGACGGCAACCACAGATACGCAGTATTTT
j_gene: TRBJ2-7; abundance: -; d_gene: -; v_gene: TRBV10-1; CDR3aa: CASSGKNYEQYF; CDR3nt: TGCGCCAGCAGCGGCAAAAACTACGAGCAGTACTTC
j_gene: TRBJ2-2; abundance: once; d_gene: TRBD2; v_gene: TRBV29-1; CDR3aa: CSVELALAGDTGELFF; CDR3nt: TGCAGCGTTGAACTTGCACTAGCGGGGGATACCGGGGAGCTGTTTTTT
j_gene: TRBJ2-5; abundance: -; d_gene: TRBD1; v_gene: TRBV3-1/TRBV3-2; CDR3aa: CASSQTTGFIETQYF; CDR3nt: TGTGCCAGCAGCCAAACGACAGGGTTCATAGAGACCCAGTACTTC
j_gene: TRBJ2-3; abundance: -; d_gene: TRBD2; v_gene: TRBV11-2; CDR3aa: CASSLRLAGLTDTQYF; CDR3nt: TGTGCCAGCAGCCTCCGACTAGCGGGACTCACAGATACGCAGTATTTT
j_gene: TRBJ2-1; abundance: -; d_gene: -; v_gene: TRBV3-1/TRBV3-2; CDR3aa: CASSQFSSNEQFF; CDR3nt: TGTGCCAGCAGCCAATTTTCTAGCAATGAGCAGTTCTTC
j_gene: TRBJ1-6; abundance: -; d_gene: TRBD1; v_gene: TRBV5-4; CDR3aa: CASSTQQGATLHF; CDR3nt: TGTGCCAGCAGCACGCAACAGGGGGCGACCCTCCACTTT
j_gene: TRBJ2-7; abundance: -; d_gene: -; v_gene: TRBV3-1/TRBV3-2; CDR3aa: CASSQVKTPMDNYEQYF; CDR3nt: TGTGCCAGCAGCCAAGTAAAGACCCCGATGGACAACTACGAGCAGTACTTC
j_gene: TRBJ1-4; abundance: -; d_gene: -; v_gene: TRBV15; CDR3aa: CATSRDVGAANEKLFF; CDR3nt: TGTGCCACCAGCAGAGATGTAGGGGCGGCTAATGAAAAACTGTTTTTT
j_gene: TRBJ2-3; abundance: -; d_gene: -; v_gene: TRBV3-1/TRBV3-2; CDR3aa: CASRQGAGTDTQYF; CDR3nt: TGTGCCAGCAGACAGGGAGCCGGGACAGATACGCAGTATTTT
j_gene: TRBJ2-3; abundance: -; d_gene: TRBD1; v_gene: TRBV5-1; CDR3aa: CASTLGQLTDTQYF; CDR3nt: TGCGCCAGCACCCTGGGACAGCTCACAGATACGCAGTATTTT
j_gene: TRBJ1-1; abundance: -; d_gene: -; v_gene: TRBV29-1; CDR3aa: CSVETVSLTEAFF; CDR3nt: TGCAGCGTTGAAACTGTCTCGCTAACTGAAGCTTTCTTT
j_gene: TRBJ1-1; abundance: few; d_gene: -; v_gene: TRBV6-2/TRBV6-3; CDR3aa: CASSRRANTEAFF; CDR3nt: TGTGCCAGCAGCAGGAGAGCGAACACTGAAGCTTTCTTT
j_gene: TRBJ2-1; abundance: -; d_gene: TRBD2; v_gene: TRBV7-9; CDR3aa: CASRPEVAGGWEQFF; CDR3nt: TGTGCCAGCAGACCGGAAGTAGCGGGAGGGTGGGAGCAGTTCTTC
j_gene: TRBJ2-2; abundance: -; d_gene: TRBD2; v_gene: TRBV10-2; CDR3aa: CASTGLESGELFF; CDR3nt: TGCGCCAGCACGGGACTAGAGTCTGGGGAGCTGTTTTTT
j_gene: TRBJ1-1; abundance: -; d_gene: TRBD1; v_gene: TRBV27; CDR3aa: CASSDQGAHTEAFF; CDR3nt: TGTGCCAGCAGTGATCAGGGGGCCCACACTGAAGCTTTCTTT
j_gene: TRBJ2-1; abundance: -; d_gene: -; v_gene: TRBV5-1; CDR3aa: CASSDTGTLTRGTEAQFF; CDR3nt: TGCGCCAGCAGCGACACCGGGACTCTCACACGGGGGACGGAGGCGCAGTTCTTC
j_gene: TRBJ2-6; abundance: -; d_gene: -; v_gene: TRBV5-1; CDR3aa: CASSLGNSGANVLTF; CDR3nt: TGCGCCAGCAGCTTGGGAAACTCTGGGGCCAACGTCCTGACTTTC
j_gene: TRBJ1-1; abundance: -; d_gene: -; v_gene: TRBV27; CDR3aa: CASSLRTPNTEAFF; CDR3nt: TGTGCCAGCAGTTTGAGAACCCCCAACACTGAAGCTTTCTTT
j_gene: TRBJ1-4; abundance: -; d_gene: -; v_gene: TRBV3-1/TRBV3-2; CDR3aa: CASTEGLGNEKLFF; CDR3nt: TGTGCCAGCACTGAAGGTTTAGGTAATGAAAAACTGTTTTTT
j_gene: TRBJ1-2; abundance: -; d_gene: -; v_gene: TRBV5-1; CDR3aa: CASSLEMRGSLGGYTF; CDR3nt: TGCGCCAGCAGCTTGGAAATGAGGGGATCCTTGGGTGGCTACACCTTC
j_gene: TRBJ2-7; abundance: -; d_gene: -; v_gene: TRBV6-2/TRBV6-3; CDR3aa: CASSYGGNEQYF; CDR3nt: TGTGCCAGCAGTTACGGGGGCAACGAGCAGTACTTC
j_gene: TRBJ1-6; abundance: once; d_gene: -; v_gene: TRBV6-1; CDR3aa: CASSEASPLHF; CDR3nt: TGTGCCAGCAGTGAAGCTTCACCCCTCCACTTT
j_gene: TRBJ1-5; abundance: -; d_gene: -; v_gene: TRBV2; CDR3aa: CASSGVDWQGTQHF; CDR3nt: TGTGCCAGCAGTGGAGTCGATTGGCAGGGCACCCAGCATTTT
j_gene: TRBJ2-6; abundance: -; d_gene: -; v_gene: TRBV7-8; CDR3aa: CASSPDGSSGANVLTF; CDR3nt: TGTGCCAGCAGCCCGGACGGCAGCTCTGGGGCCAACGTCCTGACTTTC
j_gene: TRBJ2-1; abundance: -; d_gene: -; v_gene: TRBV5-5; CDR3aa: CASSFTAPLSYNEQFF; CDR3nt: TGTGCCAGCAGCTTTACAGCCCCCCTCTCCTACAATGAGCAGTTCTTC
j_gene: TRBJ2-3; abundance: -; d_gene: -; v_gene: TRBV11-2; CDR3aa: CASSQVVDTQYF; CDR3nt: TGTGCCAGCAGCCAAGTGGTAGATACGCAGTATTTT
j_gene: TRBJ2-5; abundance: -; d_gene: -; v_gene: TRBV4-1; CDR3aa: CASSQPQDQETQYF; CDR3nt: TGCGCCAGCAGCCAACCCCAAGACCAAGAGACCCAGTACTTC
j_gene: TRBJ1-1; abundance: few; d_gene: -; v_gene: TRBV29-1; CDR3aa: CSVVGSGLTEAFF; CDR3nt: TGCAGCGTGGTAGGATCAGGCCTCACTGAAGCTTTCTTT
j_gene: TRBJ1-5; abundance: once; d_gene: TRBD1; v_gene: TRBV4-3; CDR3aa: CASSQPLGGQGVQPQHF; CDR3nt: TGCGCCAGCAGCCAACCTCTAGGGGGACAGGGGGTTCAGCCCCAGCATTTT
j_gene: TRBJ2-1; abundance: -; d_gene: TRBD2; v_gene: TRBV4-1; CDR3aa: CASSPGLAGGRVVNEQFF; CDR3nt: TGCGCCAGCAGCCCCGGACTAGCGGGAGGTCGAGTTGTAAATGAGCAGTTCTTC
j_gene: TRBJ2-1; abundance: once; d_gene: -; v_gene: TRBV5-6; CDR3aa: CASSSQGIGLHEQFF; CDR3nt: TGTGCCAGCAGCTCACAGGGTATTGGGCTCCATGAGCAGTTCTTC
j_gene: TRBJ2-1; abundance: -; d_gene: -; v_gene: TRBV3-1/TRBV3-2; CDR3aa: CASSRVPPGSSYNEQFF; CDR3nt: TGTGCCAGCAGCCGGGTCCCCCCCGGGAGCTCCTACAATGAGCAGTTCTTC
j_gene: TRBJ2-1; abundance: -; d_gene: TRBD2; v_gene: TRBV7-2; CDR3aa: CASRLAGGLPYNEQFF; CDR3nt: TGTGCCAGCCGACTAGCGGGAGGGCTACCCTACAATGAGCAGTTCTTC
j_gene: TRBJ2-2; abundance: -; d_gene: -; v_gene: TRBV2; CDR3aa: CASGRDNTGELFF; CDR3nt: TGTGCCAGCGGAAGAGACAACACCGGGGAGCTGTTTTTT
j_gene: TRBJ1-1; abundance: -; d_gene: -; v_gene: TRBV30; CDR3aa: CAWGPRANTEAFF; CDR3nt: TGTGCCTGGGGACCTCGGGCGAACACTGAAGCTTTCTTT
j_gene: TRBJ2-5; abundance: -; d_gene: -; v_gene: TRBV7-3; CDR3aa: CASSTSKGETQYF; CDR3nt: TGTGCCAGCAGCACCTCTAAGGGGGAGACCCAGTACTTC
j_gene: TRBJ2-7; abundance: -; d_gene: TRBD1; v_gene: TRBV6-5; CDR3aa: CASSRDRSYEQYF; CDR3nt: TGTGCCAGCAGCCGGGACAGGAGCTACGAGCAGTACTTC
j_gene: TRBJ2-7; abundance: -; d_gene: TRBD1; v_gene: TRBV2; CDR3aa: CASSRQGAYEQYF; CDR3nt: TGTGCCAGCAGTCGACAGGGGGCCTACGAGCAGTACTTC
j_gene: TRBJ2-1; abundance: -; d_gene: TRBD2; v_gene: TRBV18; CDR3aa: CASSPAGGLLYNEQFF; CDR3nt: TGTGCCAGCTCACCCGCGGGAGGACTACTATACAATGAGCAGTTCTTC
j_gene: TRBJ2-5; abundance: -; d_gene: TRBD1; v_gene: TRBV9; CDR3aa: CASSVGSMDRGETQYF; CDR3nt: TGTGCCAGCAGCGTGGGGTCGATGGACAGGGGAGAGACCCAGTACTTC
j_gene: TRBJ2-1; abundance: -; d_gene: -; v_gene: TRBV28; CDR3aa: CASSLSEVTYNEQFF; CDR3nt: TGTGCCAGCAGTTTATCGGAGGTCACCTACAATGAGCAGTTCTTC
j_gene: TRBJ2-7; abundance: -; d_gene: -; v_gene: TRBV11-2; CDR3aa: CASSFLVQVNEQYF; CDR3nt: TGTGCCAGCAGCTTTTTGGTGCAAGTCAACGAGCAGTACTTC
j_gene: TRBJ1-5; abundance: -; d_gene: -; v_gene: TRBV27; CDR3aa: CASSLSWVTNQPQHF; CDR3nt: TGTGCCAGCAGTTTATCGTGGGTGACCAATCAGCCCCAGCATTTT
j_gene: TRBJ1-1; abundance: -; d_gene: -; v_gene: TRBV9; CDR3aa: CASSVNPGAGITEAFF; CDR3nt: TGTGCCAGCAGCGTAAATCCCGGGGCAGGAATTACTGAAGCTTTCTTT
j_gene: TRBJ1-5; abundance: -; d_gene: -; v_gene: TRBV7-9; CDR3aa: CASSFADQPQHF; CDR3nt: TGTGCCAGCAGCTTCGCGGATCAGCCCCAGCATTTT
j_gene: TRBJ2-1; abundance: -; d_gene: TRBD2; v_gene: TRBV9; CDR3aa: CASSVEGLGPYEQFF; CDR3nt: TGTGCCAGCAGCGTAGAGGGACTAGGGCCTTATGAGCAGTTCTTC
j_gene: TRBJ2-7; abundance: -; d_gene: TRBD1; v_gene: TRBV6-2/TRBV6-3; CDR3aa: CASSSRDRGYEQYF; CDR3nt: TGTGCCAGCAGTTCCCGGGACAGGGGCTACGAGCAGTACTTC